This T cell receptor beta chain comes out of a study of cytomegalovirus exposure and HLA in healthy donors. Study-level points and caveats: Most TCR sequences proved rare, with some public TCRs found in many donors. Published work reported that the classifier diagnosed cytomegalovirus status with high specificity and sensitivity. Under in vitro conditions, three CMV-associated chains were confirmed as specific for CMV antigens.

Libraries were prepared by immunoSEQ multiplex PCR; TCRdb keeps only in-frame clonotypes and omits some of them. The profile shows just under 65,000 clones, 85% to 95% of them singletons. Remarks on this clone: Antigen: not known.

The validation cohort, a group of some 120 subjects, included the donors and was separate from the roughly 670-subject first cohort. This receptor was obtained from a woman younger than 35 in good health and CMV-seropositive. Input material: PBMCs.

CDR3 coding DNA: TGTGCCAGCAGCCAAGGACTAGCGGGAGAAGGCTCCTACAATGAGCAGTTCTTC. It specifies CASSQGLAGEGSYNEQFF. V and J are TRBV4-2 and TRBJ2-1; 12 bases fit TRBD2. Germline-derived CDR1 and CDR2 are LGHNA and YNFKEQ. The CDR3 consists of 18 residues. V was clipped by 1 base and J by 0 bases; unmatched bases: 4.